This entry lists 30 T cell receptor beta chains sequenced from one sample in a study of blood T cell repertoires in COVID-19. Method: immunoSEQ multiplex PCR; TCRdb's copy keeps in-frame clones and lacks some. The sample yields 300,000 to 350,000 clones, 90% to 95% seen once. The sequencing input was PBMCs or T cells enriched from blood (not recorded which). These receptors were taken from a woman aged 25 to 39 who had been exposed to COVID-19.

The CDR3 DNA follows: TGTGCCAGCAGTCTTTCGGGACAGATCTACGAGCAGTACTTC. This gives the protein CASSLSGQIYEQYF. The rearrangement uses TRBV28 and TRBJ2-7; 7 bases map to TRBD1. CDR1 is MDHEN and CDR2 is SYDVKM in the germline V gene. Trimming at V came to 5 bases and at J to 3 bases, leaving 7 bases not matched to a gene. CDR3 size: 14 residues.

The CDR3, as DNA: TGTGCCAGCGCAATGACAGGGGGAGCCTACGAGCAGTACTTC. Residues: CASAMTGGAYEQYF. This chain uses TRBV3-1 (or the pseudogene TRBV3-2) with TRBJ2-7; 9 positions agree with TRBD1. With V trimmed by 8 bases and J by 2 bases, 7 bases remained unmatched. The CDR3 covers 14 residues. CDR1 is LGHDT, CDR2 YNNKEL, per germline (reference sequence).

The CDR3 protein is CASSQVWQSGYTF. CDR3 sequence (DNA): TGCGCCAGCAGCCAAGTCTGGCAGTCCGGCTACACCTTC. The chain recombines TRBV4-1 with TRBJ1-2; no clear D gene. This CDR3 is built from 13 residues. V was pared by 1 base and J by 8 bases, with 11 bases between. The germline V gene has CDR1 MGHRA and CDR2 YSYEKL.

This chain uses TRBV5-4 with TRBJ1-5; 9 bases match TRBD1. The CDR3 is 16 amino acids. After removal of 3 bases from V and 1 base from J, the junction contained 5 bases not matched to a gene. Germline CDR1 and CDR2: SGHNT and YYREEE (reference sequence). This CDR3 reads CASSYTGGGSNQPQHF. The CDR3 nucleotides are TGTGCCAGCAGCTATACAGGGGGCGGGAGCAATCAGCCCCAGCATTTT.

The rearrangement uses TRBV5-1 and TRBJ2-1; TRBD2 agrees at 12 bases. Germline values: CDR1 SGHRS, CDR2 YFSETQ. J gave up 16 bases and V 1 base, and 12 bases lay outside the gene matches. The CDR3 runs 15 residues. The CDR3 protein is CASSLSTSGGYREFF. Here the CDR3 DNA reads TGCGCCAGCAGCTTGAGTACTAGCGGGGGGTACAGAGAATTCTTC.

The genes are TRBV19 and TRBJ1-5; TRBD1 is a possible D gene (5 bases). Looked up from germline, CDR1 is LNHDA and CDR2 is SQIVND (reference sequence). The V end lost 4 bases, the J end lost 6 bases, and 16 bases lay between the germline ends. This CDR3 has 15 residues. CDR3 loop: CASSSPFRASQPQHF. The CDR3, as DNA: TGTGCCAGTAGTAGCCCATTCAGGGCCAGTCAGCCCCAGCATTTT.

The chain has TRBV9 and TRBJ1-5; D is unclear. The germline V and J ends were trimmed by 3 bases and 0 bases, with 10 bases remaining between them. From germline, CDR1 is SGDLS and CDR2 YYNGEE. This CDR3 has 15 amino acids. In DNA, the CDR3 is TGTGCCAGCAGCGGAGAGGGATTTAGCAATCAGCCCCAGCATTTT. Protein product: CASSGEGFSNQPQHF.

This clone came up once. This chain links TRBV19 with TRBJ1-5, with D tentatively TRBD1 (5 bases). The CDR3 contains 17 residues. Per germline, CDR1 LNHDA and CDR2 SQIVND (reference sequence). The V end lost 4 bases, the J end lost 3 bases, and 19 bases lay between the germline ends. The CDR3 nucleotides read TGTGCCAGTAGTACCCTTGGGGCCGGAGGGAACAATCAGCCCCAGCATTTT. This sequence encodes CASSTLGAGGNNQPQHF. Complete variable domain (other parts from reference TRBV19 and TRBJ1-5): DGGITQSPKYLFRKEGQNVTLSCEQNLNHDAMYWYRQDPGQGLRLIYYSQIVNDFQKGDIAEGYSVSREKKESFPLTVTSAQKNPTAFYLCASSTLGAGGNNQPQHFGDGTRLSIL.

The chain is built from TRBV7-2 and TRBJ1-5, with D possibly TRBD1 on 5 matching bases. The CDR3 consists of 16 residues. The germline V gene encodes CDR1 SGHTA and CDR2 FQGNSA. With 0 bases removed from V and 7 bases from J, the gap between germline ends came to 16 bases. CDR3 loop: CASSLAFGGGKQPQHF. The CDR3 nucleotides read TGTGCCAGCAGCTTAGCGTTCGGGGGAGGGAAGCAGCCCCAGCATTTT.

V gene TRBV27 combines with J gene TRBJ1-1, with D perhaps matching TRBD1 (6 bases). This CDR3 comprises 19 residues. The germline gives CDR1 MNHEY, CDR2 SMNVEV (reference sequence). V gave up 1 base and J gave up 8 bases, with 29 bases separating them. DNA of the CDR3: TGTGCCAGCAGTTTATTCTCTGTAGGACAGAGACCGGACAGCGAAGAAGCTTTCTTT. As protein: CASSLFSVGQRPDSEEAFF.

The chain links TRBV27 to TRBJ2-5, with D hard to call. Trimming removed 6 bases at V and 3 bases at J, with 14 bases between. The CDR3 has 14 amino acids. The V gene's germline CDR1 is MNHEY and CDR2 SMNVEV (reference sequence). CDR3 sequence reads: CASSPPYPEETQYF. CDR3 DNA: TGTGCCAGCAGCCCACCCTACCCCGAAGAGACCCAGTACTTC.

The CDR3 region has the DNA TGTGCCATCAGTGAGTCCCAGGGGTTGAACACTGAAGCTTTCTTT. The encoded protein is CAISESQGLNTEAFF. The chain has TRBV10-3 and TRBJ1-1; D is perhaps TRBD1 (6 bases). Germline-derived CDR1 and CDR2 are ENHRY and SYGVKD. Trimming cost V 0 bases and J 0 bases, with 8 bases left between them. The CDR3 is 15 residues long.

The J gene is TRBJ2-3, the V gene TRBV7-9; 11 nucleotides line up with TRBD2. The CDR3 has 17 residues. V shed 0 bases and J 5 bases; nucleotides not matched to a gene: 7. Germline CDR1 reads SEHNR; CDR2 reads FQNEAQ (reference sequence). Here the CDR3 reads CASSLALIAGGQDTQYF. Written as DNA, the CDR3 is TGTGCCAGCAGCTTAGCGCTTATAGCGGGGGGGCAAGATACGCAGTATTTT.

The V call is TRBV6-1, the J call TRBJ1-4; no firm D call. Trimming stripped 2 bases from V and 6 bases from J, with 16 bases between. Germline CDR1 and CDR2: MNHNS and SASEGT. This CDR3 contains 16 residues. As DNA, the CDR3 is TGTGCCAGCAGTGAATGGCCCAGGAAACCTTATGAAAAACTGTTTTTT. This sequence encodes CASSEWPRKPYEKLFF.

There are a few counts of this clone. J is TRBJ1-6 and V is TRBV7-9, with TRBD1 matching 7 bases. The CDR3 has 14 residues. V was pared by 5 bases and J by 10 bases, with 8 bases of the junction left unmatched. Germline lookup yields CDR1 SEHNR and CDR2 FQNEAQ (reference sequence). The CDR3 loop is CASSEQGNGSPLHF. The CDR3 DNA sequence: TGTGCCAGCAGCGAACAGGGGAACGGATCACCCCTCCACTTT. The whole variable domain, filled in from reference TRBV7-9 and TRBJ1-6, reads DTGVSQNPRHKITKRGQNVTFRCDPISEHNRLYWYRQTLGQGPEFLTYFQNEAQLEKSRLLSDRFSAERPKGSFSTLEIQRTEQGDSAMYLCASSEQGNGSPLHFGNGTRLTVT.

The chain employs TRBV6-6 and TRBJ1-1; D uncertain. The germline V gene encodes CDR1 MNHNY and CDR2 SVGAGI (reference sequence). This CDR3 comprises 13 residues. V lost 0 bases and J lost 4, with 6 bases in between. CDR3 coding DNA: TGTGCCAGCAGTTACTCGGGCCGCACTGAAGCTTTCTTT. Protein: CASSYSGRTEAFF.

This chain links TRBV4-1 with TRBJ1-3, with D perhaps matching TRBD1 (5 bases). Trimming removed 3 bases from V and 1 base from J, with 19 bases in between. The CDR3 is 18 residues long. Germline V gene lookup returns CDR1 MGHRA and CDR2 YSYEKL. The CDR3 spells CASSHPPRGGKSGNTIYF. Written as DNA, the CDR3 is TGCGCCAGCAGCCACCCTCCGCGTGGGGGGAAATCTGGAAACACCATATATTTT.

The chain couples TRBV18 to TRBJ1-2; 12 bases are a match to TRBD1. Trimming cost V 3 bases and J 6 bases; bases outside gene matches: 8. The length of the CDR3 is 16 residues. Germline V lookup: CDR1 KGHSH, CDR2 LQKENI. CDR3 coding DNA: TGTGCCAGCTCACCGTTGGGACAGGGGGCGCCCGATGGCTACACCTTC. Amino acid sequence: CASSPLGQGAPDGYTF.

The J gene is TRBJ2-5, the V gene TRBV4-1; the match to TRBD2 covers 12 bases. J gave up 0 bases and V 2 bases, and 7 bases lay outside the gene matches. CDR1 and CDR2 (germline): MGHRA, YSYEKL. CDR3 length equals 18 residues. CDR3 bases: TGCGCCAGCAGCCAAAGACTAGCGGGGGCCCGGTACCAAGAGACCCAGTACTTC. Protein sequence: CASSQRLAGARYQETQYF.

This clone was seen a few times. J is TRBJ1-1 and V is TRBV4-3; TRBD1 might be the D (6 bases). This CDR3 is built from 15 residues. CDR1 is LGHNA, CDR2 YSLEER, per germline. V was cut by 1 base and J by 1 base, with 10 bases left in between. The CDR3 protein is CASSQAAGANTEAFF. Written as DNA, the CDR3 is TGCGCCAGCAGCCAAGCCGCAGGGGCGAACACTGAAGCTTTCTTT.

CDR3: CASSLGGGDYEQYF. The CDR3 nucleotides are TGTGCCAGCAGCTTAGGCGGGGGGGACTACGAGCAGTACTTC. The chain is built from TRBV11-3 and TRBJ2-7; TRBD2 aligns across 9 bases. From germline, CDR1 is SGHNT and CDR2 YENEEA. The CDR3 is made up of 14 amino acids. V shed 1 base, J shed 3 bases, and the junction held 1 base outside the gene matches.

This clone was counted between two and nine times. The chain couples TRBV5-4 to TRBJ1-2, with 10 bases identical to TRBD1. After removal of 8 bases from V and 4 bases from J, the junction contained 5 bases not matched to a gene. The CDR3 has 13 residues. Germline V gives CDR1 SGHNT, CDR2 YYREEE (reference sequence). In nucleotides, the CDR3 is TGTGCCAGTACGGGACAGGGGCTCTATGGCTACACCTTC. It yields the protein CASTGQGLYGYTF. Full variable domain (remainder filled in from reference TRBV5-4 and TRBJ1-2): ETGVTQSPTHLIKTRGQQVTLRCSSQSGHNTVSWYQQALGQGPQFIFQYYREEENGRGNFPPRFSGLQFPNYSSELNVNALELDDSALYLCASTGQGLYGYTFGSGTRLTVV.

This clone is a singleton in its sample. This rearrangement joins TRBV18 to TRBJ2-7, with 16 bases that match TRBD2. This CDR3 comprises 19 residues. Germline V lookup: CDR1 KGHSH, CDR2 LQKENI. The V segment lost 3 bases and the J segment 5 bases; nucleotides outside the gene matches: 13. CDR3 region: CASSPILGTSGGAAHEQYF. CDR3 coding DNA: TGTGCCAGCTCACCCATCCTCGGGACTAGCGGGGGGGCCGCTCACGAGCAGTACTTC.

A single count supports this clone. The chain recombines TRBV21-1 with TRBJ2-2; TRBD2 is the table's D call, not checked against the DNA. TRBV21-1 is described as a pseudogene. The CDR3 contains 17 residues. The chain's CDR3 is CASSPMGGGLDTGELFF. The CDR3 DNA reads as TGTGCCAGCAGCCCGATGGGTGGGGGGTTAGACACCGGGGAGCTGTTTTTT.

This clone was seen a single time. The J gene is TRBJ2-5, the V gene TRBV3-1 (or the pseudogene TRBV3-2); TRBD2 might be the D (5 bases). This CDR3 is built from 14 residues. Per germline, CDR1 LGHDT and CDR2 YNNKEL (reference sequence). Trimming cost V 1 base and J 4 bases, with 10 bases left between them. The DNA of the CDR3 is TGTGCCAGCAGCCAAGGTTTAGCGCGAGAGACCCAGTACTTC. It yields the protein CASSQGLARETQYF.

V is TRBV12-3 or TRBV12-4 and J is TRBJ1-2; D ambiguous. CDR3 length equals 13 residues. V was trimmed by 3 bases and J by 6 bases, leaving 11 bases between them. CDR3 residues: CASSFGRGHGYTF. In nucleotides, the CDR3 is TGTGCCAGCAGTTTCGGTCGAGGGCATGGCTACACCTTC.

This chain joins TRBV5-5 and TRBJ2-7; 7 nucleotides agree with TRBD1. Germline V gives CDR1 SGHKS, CDR2 YYEKEE (reference sequence). After removal of 4 bases from V and 2 bases from J, the junction contained 9 bases not matched to a gene. The CDR3 extends over 15 amino acids. CDR3 residues: CASSHGRQGAYEQYF. The CDR3 DNA is TGTGCCAGCAGCCACGGTCGACAGGGCGCCTACGAGCAGTACTTC. Variable domain in full (rest from reference TRBV5-5 and TRBJ2-7): DAGVTQSPTHLIKTRGQQVTLRCSPISGHKSVSWYQQVLGQGPQFIFQYYEKEERGRGNFPDRFSARQFPNYSSELNVNALLLGDSALYLCASSHGRQGAYEQYFGPGTRLTVT.

The rearrangement joins TRBV29-1 to TRBJ1-2, with D perhaps TRBD1 (5 bases). The CDR3 has 13 amino acids. The V end was cut by 4 bases, the J end by 4 bases, with 13 bases between. Per the germline V gene, CDR1 is SQVTM and CDR2 is ANQGSEA. DNA of the CDR3: TGCAGCGTTGGCTCCGGGGGGGGCTATGGCTACACCTTC. Protein sequence: CSVGSGGGYGYTF.

The chain links TRBV18 to TRBJ1-3; no clear D. The CDR3 sequence is 13 residues long. Germline values: CDR1 KGHSH, CDR2 LQKENI. V lost 7 bases and J lost 1, with 8 bases in between. The CDR3 region is CASYRASGNTIYF. The CDR3 coding sequence is TGTGCCAGCTATAGAGCGTCTGGAAACACCATATATTTT. Complete variable domain (other parts from reference TRBV18 and TRBJ1-3): NAGVMQNPRHLVRRRGQEARLRCSPMKGHSHVYWYRQLPEEGLKFMVYLQKENIIDESGMPKERFSAEFPKEGPSILRIQQVVRGDSAAYFCASYRASGNTIYFGEGSWLTVV.

This clone was recorded only once. The genes are TRBV30 and TRBJ1-1, with no clear D. Germline V lookup: CDR1 GTSNPN, CDR2 SVGIG (reference sequence). This CDR3 is built from 11 residues. Trimming stripped 3 bases from V and 2 bases from J, with 4 bases between. As DNA, the CDR3 is TGTGCCTGGAGACAAAACACTGAAGCTTTCTTT. Its translation is CAWRQNTEAFF.